The clone carrying this T cell receptor beta chain was picked up many times. Its specificity is unknown. The data originate from a study of metastatic and nonmetastatic thyroid tumors. Overall study results and limits: Within blood and tumor, benign nodules reportedly had significantly lower TCR beta diversity than malignant thyroid tumors did.

The CDR3 spans 12 residues. Germline CDR1 is MDHEN and CDR2 is SYDVKM. V lost 7 bases and J lost 7, with 14 bases in between. No treatment of any kind had been given to any patient before thyroid surgery. TCRdb re-analyzed the PCR reads through MiXCR. The table records about 92,000 clones, more than 13% of them present only once. Sample: blood. The chain employs TRBV28 and TRBJ2-7; no clear D. This sequence was found in a female donor with papillary thyroid cancer or a benign thyroid nodule (not recorded which). Some clones in this sample may be carry-over from other donors' samples. The CDR3 nucleotides are TGTGCCAGCACCCCGTCAAGGGTGGAGCAGTACTTC. Translation: CASTPSRVEQYF.